A single sample is the source of the 13 T cell receptor beta chains below, sequenced in a study of sequential checkpoint blockade in melanoma. Treatment described: randomized to nivolumab then ipilimumab (arm A) or the reverse (arm B). The data were produced by immunoSEQ multiplex PCR, yet TCRdb's version contains in-frame clones alone and is incomplete. The sample has some 8,800 clones, 23% seen once; the top ten hold about 14%. The source material was tumor tissue (inferred from file names), sampled from a patient given nivolumab and ipilimumab in sequence. Receptor source: a human donor with melanoma.

The CDR3 DNA reads TGCGCCAGCAGCTTAATGGGACTAGCGGGGTTCACAGATACGCAGTATTTT. This gives the protein CASSLMGLAGFTDTQYF. The chain joins TRBV5-1 to TRBJ2-3; TRBD2 matches at 13 bases. The CDR3 runs to 17 residues. V was clipped by 2 bases and J by 2 bases; unmatched bases: 5. In germline, CDR1 is SGHRS, CDR2 YFSETQ.

This clone was observed many times. The chain uses TRBV6-8 and TRBJ2-7; possible D gene TRBD1, 6 bases. The germline V gene encodes CDR1 MNHGY and CDR2 SAAAGT. The length of the CDR3 is 15 residues. V lost 6 bases and J lost 3, with 18 bases in between. The CDR3 DNA sequence: TGTGCCAGCAGAACCCGAGGGGGTCGCGACTACGAGCAGTACTTC. This gives the protein CASRTRGGRDYEQYF.

This clone appeared a few times. The chain carries TRBV6-8 and TRBJ2-7, with D maybe TRBD1 (6 bases). Trimming cost V 2 bases and J 3 bases, with 17 bases left between them. The V gene's germline CDR1 is MNHGY and CDR2 SAAAGT. The CDR3 is made up of 16 amino acids. As DNA, the CDR3 is TGTGCCAGCAGTTACGATCAACCCAGGGGTGACTACGAGCAGTACTTC. Amino acids: CASSYDQPRGDYEQYF.

This clone rates as medium-sized. V is TRBV11-3 and J is TRBJ2-1; D unclear. Germline V gene sequence: CDR1 SGHNT, CDR2 YENEEA. The CDR3 covers 15 residues. V lost 3 bases, J lost 3 bases, and 12 bases lay in between. The CDR3 reads CASSLAGSFYNEQFF. CDR3 sequence (DNA): TGTGCCAGCAGCTTGGCAGGTAGTTTCTACAATGAGCAGTTCTTC.

This chain connects TRBV11-3 to TRBJ2-3; 8 positions agree with TRBD2. The V segment lost 6 bases and the J segment 2 bases; nucleotides outside the gene matches: 4. This CDR3 comprises 14 residues. In germline, CDR1 is SGHNT, CDR2 YENEEA. CDR3 DNA: TGTGCCAGCAGTACTGGACTAGCCACAGATACGCAGTATTTT. It codes for CASSTGLATDTQYF.

This clone turned up a few times. This chain joins TRBV11-3 and TRBJ1-2, with a weak D call TRBD1 (5 bases). Trimming left V 5 bases short and J 4 bases short, with 17 bases between. CDR1 and CDR2 (germline): SGHNT, YENEEA. This CDR3 region has 15 residues. In nucleotides, the CDR3 is TGTGCCAGCAGCCTTTCGGTGACAGAGACCTATGGCTACACCTTC. Its protein product is CASSLSVTETYGYTF.

The genes are TRBV6-8 and TRBJ2-5, with 7 bases lining up with TRBD1. The CDR3 totals 13 residues. The germline CDR1 and CDR2 sequences are MNHGY and SAAAGT. Trimming cost V 7 bases and J 2 bases; bases outside gene matches: 4. The CDR3 loop reads CASTRQGQETQYF. CDR3 DNA: TGTGCCAGCACCCGACAGGGACAAGAGACCCAGTACTTC.

By share, this clone ranks as medium-sized. The chain combines TRBV25-1 with TRBJ1-2; D is unresolved. From germline, CDR1 is MGHDK and CDR2 SYGVNS. This CDR3 is built from 15 residues. The ends were cut back, 8 bases at V and 6 bases at J, with 22 bases in the middle. CDR3 DNA: TGTGCCAGCGCCCTGGGAGAGGGAGGTGAGAATGGCTACACCTTC. Amino acids: CASALGEGGENGYTF.

Only a few counts were recorded for this clone. The chain couples TRBV6-8 to TRBJ1-2; D is perhaps TRBD1 (5 bases). The CDR3 contains 15 residues. Germline CDR1 reads MNHGY; CDR2 reads SAAAGT. With 6 bases removed from V and 2 bases from J, the gap between germline ends came to 16 bases. The CDR3, as DNA: TGTGCCAGCAGCCAAGAGACCGGGACCAACTATGGCTACACCTTC. Translating gives CASSQETGTNYGYTF.

This chain links TRBV28 with TRBJ2-3, with D possibly being TRBD2 (5 bases). The CDR3 has 16 residues. The V gene lost 3 bases and the J gene lost 2 bases, with 15 bases spanning the gap. Germline V gene sequence: CDR1 MDHEN, CDR2 SYDVKM. CDR3 sequence (DNA): TGTGCCAGCAGTTTTCACCAGCGGCGCGCCACAGATACGCAGTATTTT. As protein: CASSFHQRRATDTQYF.

This clone is categorized as medium-sized. The V and J genes are TRBV18 and TRBJ1-1; D gene ambiguous. Germline V lookup: CDR1 KGHSH, CDR2 LQKENI. The CDR3 length is 13 residues. The V gene lost 1 base and the J gene lost 3 bases, with 6 bases spanning the gap. Here the CDR3 reads CASSPRFDTEAFF. In nucleotides, the CDR3 is TGTGCCAGCTCACCACGGTTTGACACTGAAGCTTTCTTT.

Remarks on this clone: The read ends 1 residue early relative to the CDR3; the germline J gene fills the gap. V is TRBV10-3 and J is TRBJ2-4; D call uncertain. V was clipped by 2 bases and J by 6 bases, with 5 bases between them. The CDR3 runs to 12 residues. Germline V gives CDR1 ENHRY, CDR2 SYGVKD. The covered CDR3 bases are TGTGCCATCAGTGAGCGAGGAAACATTCAGTAC. This translates into CAISERGNIQY. The whole CDR3 protein reads CAISERGNIQYF.

In this sample, this clone turned up a few times. This chain uses TRBV7-4 with TRBJ2-7; D is perhaps TRBD2 (5 bases). Per the germline V gene, CDR1 is SGHVT and CDR2 is SQSDAQ. V lost 5 bases, J lost 6 bases, and 14 bases lay in between. The CDR3 covers 13 residues. CDR3 residues: CASSLLPGSEQYV. CDR3 nucleotide sequence: TGTGCCAGCAGCCTTCTACCGGGGAGCGAGCAGTACGTC.